The 10 T cell receptor beta chains in this list originate from one sample, sequenced in a study of blood T cells in healthy people across ages. A J-beta primer mix and a sample-barcoded 5' primer were used in a second PCR of about 7 to 12 cycles. TCRdb called the 5' RACE reads again in MiXCR, with one record for every CDR3 protein. Of some 1,800,000 distinct CDR3 sequences in the sample, around 42% were seen once. Material: blood. These receptors all stem from a human donor in good health.

This clonotype has more than one count but fewer than ten. The chain recombines TRBV20-1 with TRBJ2-1; the match to TRBD2 covers 9 bases. Germline V gives CDR1 DFQATT, CDR2 SNEGSKA (reference sequence). This CDR3 contains 13 residues. The ends lost 5 bases at V and 12 bases at J; junction bases unmatched: 11. Written as DNA, the CDR3 is TGCAGTGCTCTACGGCTAGCGGGGCGGGGGCAGTTCTTC. This sequence encodes CSALRLAGRGQFF.

This clonotype occurred a few times. The J gene is TRBJ2-1, the V gene TRBV7-3, with D perhaps TRBD2 (6 bases). The V gene's germline CDR1 is SGHTA and CDR2 FQGTGA. V lost 1 base and J lost 2, with 15 bases in between. The CDR3 totals 17 residues. CDR3 nucleotides: TGTGCCAGCAGCTTAAATCAGGCGGGGACCCCCTACAATGAGCAGTTCTTC. This gives the protein CASSLNQAGTPYNEQFF.

Many counts were recorded for this clonotype. V and J are TRBV7-9 and TRBJ2-7, with D perhaps TRBD1 (6 bases). CDR1 SEHNR and CDR2 FQNEAQ come from the germline V gene (reference sequence). V was cut by 5 bases and J by 6 bases, with 11 bases left in between. The CDR3 consists of 12 residues. DNA for the CDR3: TGTGCCAGCAGCCTACAGGGAACCGAGCAGTACTTC. Amino acid sequence: CASSLQGTEQYF.

The V gene is TRBV5-1, the J gene TRBJ2-7; D not certain. Germline values: CDR1 SGHRS, CDR2 YFSETQ. CDR3 length: 18 amino acids. V was cut by 4 bases and J by 2 bases, with 25 bases left in between. The CDR3 sequence: CASSLRVSAEFNTYEQYF. CDR3 coding DNA: TGCGCCAGCAGCCTTCGGGTTTCGGCGGAATTTAACACCTACGAGCAGTACTTC.

This chain links TRBV11-1 with TRBJ1-1; tentatively, D is TRBD1 (5 bases). Per the germline V gene, CDR1 is SGHAT and CDR2 is FQDESV (reference sequence). Trimming took 0 bases from V and 0 from J, leaving 14 bases between them. CDR3 length equals 17 residues. Written as DNA, the CDR3 is TGTGCCAGCAGCTTAGCGGCGGGGGGAACGATGAACACTGAAGCTTTCTTT. Amino acids: CASSLAAGGTMNTEAFF.

V gene TRBV5-1 combines with J gene TRBJ2-3, with TRBD1 as a possible D gene (6 bases). V lost 4 bases and J lost 2, with 17 bases in between. The CDR3 covers 16 residues. CDR1 and CDR2 from the germline V gene are SGHRS and YFSETQ. The CDR3 region is CASSTDRSFTTDTQYF. Written as DNA, the CDR3 is TGCGCCAGCAGCACTGACAGGTCCTTTACCACAGATACGCAGTATTTT.

The gene calls are TRBV5-1 and TRBJ1-1, with D hard to call. The CDR3 covers 15 residues. CDR1 and CDR2 (germline): SGHRS, YFSETQ. V lost 2 bases to trimming and J lost 1 base, with 12 bases between them. CDR3 amino acids: CASSLTTASNTEAFF. Written as DNA, the CDR3 is TGCGCCAGCAGCTTAACCACAGCCTCGAACACTGAAGCTTTCTTT.

This clonotype was observed a handful of times. The gene calls are TRBV20-1 and TRBJ2-6; unclear D gene. This CDR3 has 16 amino acids. The germline CDR1 and CDR2 sequences are DFQATT and SNEGSKA (reference sequence). The V and J ends lost 1 base and 0 bases respectively, with 10 bases between them. The CDR3 DNA is TGCAGTGCTAGAGTGGCGGACCTCTCTGGGGCCAACGTCCTGACTTTC. Protein product: CSARVADLSGANVLTF.

This clonotype appeared a single time. The rearrangement uses TRBV12-3 or TRBV12-4 and TRBJ2-1; D is ambiguous. V lost 3 bases to trimming and J lost 0 bases, with 9 bases between them. The CDR3 contains 15 residues. CDR3 in amino acids: CASSLPLSSYNEQFF. In DNA, the CDR3 is TGTGCCAGCAGTTTGCCCCTAAGCTCCTACAATGAGCAGTTCTTC.

Here the CDR3 reads CATSGGQGLIYEQYF. The CDR3 coding sequence is TGTGCCACCAGCGGAGGACAGGGGCTTATATACGAGCAGTACTTC. The rearrangement links TRBV15 to TRBJ2-4, with 9 bases lining up with TRBD1. The J call may be incorrect, as the DNA end agrees better with TRBJ2-7. Germline V gives CDR1 LNHNV, CDR2 YYDKDF (reference sequence). There are 15 residues in the CDR3.